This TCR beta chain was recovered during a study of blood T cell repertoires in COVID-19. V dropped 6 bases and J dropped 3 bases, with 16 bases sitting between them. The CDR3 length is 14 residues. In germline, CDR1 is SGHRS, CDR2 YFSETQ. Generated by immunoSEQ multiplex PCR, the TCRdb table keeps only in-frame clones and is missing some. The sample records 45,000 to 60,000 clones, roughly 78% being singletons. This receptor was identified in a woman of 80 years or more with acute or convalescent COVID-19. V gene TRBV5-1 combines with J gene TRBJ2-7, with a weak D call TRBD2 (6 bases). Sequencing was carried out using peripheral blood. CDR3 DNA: TGCGCCAGCACAACCGAACCGGGACTCTACGAGCAGTACTTC. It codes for CASTTEPGLYEQYF.